The rows below give T cell receptor beta chains drawn from one sample of a study of OX40 agonist ivuxolimab in advanced cancers. Only in-frame clones appear in the TCRdb table, and some are missing; sequencing was by immunoSEQ multiplex PCR. The profile shows approximately 49,000 clones, 84% of them singletons. The material was CD4+ or CD8+ T cells sorted from blood, obtained in a trial of the OX40 agonist ivuxolimab. These TCRs come from an adult with an advanced solid tumor such as melanoma, head and neck, liver or kidney cancer. The CDR3 runs from the conserved cysteine through the conserved F or W. The D gene is left open where the match is weak. The size field is filled for only some rows; it gives once, few, many or a size class.

abundance	j_gene	d_gene	v_gene	CDR3nt	CDR3aa
.	TRBJ1-5	.	TRBV7-9	TGTGCCAGCAGCTCCGGACAGTATAGCAATCAGCCCCAGCATTTT	CASSSGQYSNQPQHF
.	TRBJ1-3	TRBD1	TRBV29-1	TGCAGCGTTGAGCCCCAGGGGGAGGGAGGAAACACCATATATTTT	CSVEPQGEGGNTIYF
.	TRBJ2-3	.	TRBV28	TGTGCCAGCAGTTCCCCTATTCGCTCGGATACGCAGTATTTT	CASSSPIRSDTQYF
.	TRBJ2-7	TRBD2	TRBV29-1	TGCAGCGTTGTCCCGGCTAGCGGTCCCAGCTCCTACGAGCAGTACTTC	CSVVPASGPSSYEQYF
.	TRBJ2-1	.	TRBV5-1	TGCGCCAGCAGCTTAGAGACTAGCTACAATGAGCAGTTCTTC	CASSLETSYNEQFF
.	TRBJ1-5	.	TRBV11-2	TGTGCCAGCAGCTTAATAGATAGCAATCAGCCCCAGCATTTT	CASSLIDSNQPQHF
.	TRBJ2-4	TRBD2	TRBV28	TGTGCCAGCAGGAGAGCGGGGGGGAGCAACATTCAGTACTTC	CASRRAGGSNIQYF
.	TRBJ2-7	.	TRBV19	TGTGCCAGTAGTAAGACAGGAACCTACGAGCAGTACTTC	CASSKTGTYEQYF
.	TRBJ2-2	TRBD1	TRBV11-3	TGTGCCAGCAGCTCCCGGCAGGGGGCCGTCGGGGAGCTGTTTTTT	CASSSRQGAVGELFF
.	TRBJ2-5	.	TRBV5-6	TGTGCCAGCAGCTTGTCTTCCGAGACCCAGTACTTC	CASSLSSETQYF
.	TRBJ1-6	TRBD1	TRBV5-6	TGTGCCAGCAGTTCCCCTCGGGACAGGAGCTCCTATAATTCACCCCTCCACTTT	CASSSPRDRSSYNSPLHF
.	TRBJ2-7	.	TRBV7-9	TGTGCCAGCAGCCTTTCCGGCGCGCACGAGCAGTACTTC	CASSLSGAHEQYF
once	TRBJ2-1	TRBD2	TRBV7-3	TGTGCCAGCAGCTTAATACTAGCGCCCCACATTGGCGATGAGCAGTTCTTC	CASSLILAPHIGDEQFF
.	TRBJ1-6	TRBD1	TRBV7-3	TGTGCCAGCAGCTTAAATGCGAGGGAAGGACAGGGGAATTCACCCCTCCACTTT	CASSLNAREGQGNSPLHF
.	TRBJ2-7	.	TRBV27	TGTGCCAGCGGTCCCCTGATAGAGCAGTACTTC	CASGPLIEQYF
.	TRBJ2-1	TRBD2	TRBV4-1	TGCGCCAGCAGCCAAGCGGCTCTAGCGGTCAATGAGCAGTTCTTC	CASSQAALAVNEQFF
once	TRBJ2-3	TRBD1	TRBV7-9	TGTGCCAGCAGCTTCACAGGGGGCGCGACAGATACGCAGTATTTT	CASSFTGGATDTQYF
few	TRBJ2-5	TRBD1	TRBV7-8	TGTGCCAGCAGCATACAGGGGTACGAGACCCAGTACTTC	CASSIQGYETQYF
.	TRBJ1-3	.	TRBV4-1	TGCGCCAGCAGCCAAGAAGGGGCTGGAAACACCATATATTTT	CASSQEGAGNTIYF
.	TRBJ2-1	TRBD2	TRBV11-2	TGTGCCAGCAGCTTATGGCGCGGGAGCTCCTACAATGAGCAGTTCTTC	CASSLWRGSSYNEQFF
.	TRBJ2-7	.	TRBV30	TGTGCCTGGAGTGCCGGCCAGGGCTACGAGCAGTACTTC	CAWSAGQGYEQYF
.	TRBJ1-5	.	TRBV19	TGTGCCAGTAATGGCCTGGCAAGCAATCAGCCCCAGCATTTT	CASNGLASNQPQHF
.	TRBJ2-1	TRBD2	TRBV6-5	TGTGCCAGCAGCCGCGAAAGACTAGCTTACAATGAGCAGTTCTTC	CASSRERLAYNEQFF
.	TRBJ1-6	.	TRBV4-1	TGCGCCAGCAGCTTAGGACAGATGAATTCACCCCTCCACTTT	CASSLGQMNSPLHF
many	TRBJ2-1	TRBD1	TRBV27	TGTGCCAGCAGTTCCTCCGGGACAGGGGCCTACAATGAGCAGTTCTTC	CASSSSGTGAYNEQFF
once	TRBJ1-1	.	TRBV29-1	TGCAGCGCCGGACACCTTAGCACTGAAGCTTTCTTT	CSAGHLSTEAFF
.	TRBJ2-7	.	TRBV5-4	TGCGCCAGCAGCCAAGAGGCGACAGGCCAATTCTACGAGCAGTACTTC	CASSQEATGQFYEQYF
.	TRBJ2-1	.	TRBV27	TGTGCCACCCTGTCCGTCTACAATGAGCAGTTCTTC	CATLSVYNEQFF
.	TRBJ2-2	.	TRBV19	TGTGCCAGTAGTGCTGGACCCTACACCGGGGAGCTGTTTTTT	CASSAGPYTGELFF
.	TRBJ1-5	TRBD1	TRBV6-5	TGTGCCAGCAGTTCGGGACAGGGACGCAATCAGCCCCAGCATTTT	CASSSGQGRNQPQHF
few	TRBJ2-3	TRBD2	TRBV7-3	TGTGCCAGCAGCTTAACTAGCGGGGAGGTAGATACGCAGTATTTT	CASSLTSGEVDTQYF
.	TRBJ2-5	TRBD2	TRBV2	TGTGCCAGCAGGGGACTAGCGGGGGCTCCTGGAGAGACCCAGTACTTC	CASRGLAGAPGETQYF
.	TRBJ2-7	TRBD2	TRBV7-6	TGTGCCAGCAGCTTAGCGAGTAGGACTAGCACCTACGAGCAGTACTTC	CASSLASRTSTYEQYF
.	TRBJ2-5	TRBD2	TRBV7-9	TGTGCCAGCAGCTTAGGATTTGGACTAGACCAAGAGACCCAGTACTTC	CASSLGFGLDQETQYF
.	TRBJ1-2	.	TRBV10-2	TGCGCCAGCAGTGAGTCTGCGGTCGCGGGGGCGCATAACTATGGCTACACCTTC	CASSESAVAGAHNYGYTF
.	TRBJ1-1	.	TRBV28	TGTGCCAGCAGTTTAAACCAGGGATGGAACACTGAAGCTTTCTTT	CASSLNQGWNTEAFF
.	TRBJ1-1	TRBD1	TRBV5-4	TGTGCCAGCAGCTTGGGACAGGGTTTCTTCACTGAAGCTTTCTTT	CASSLGQGFFTEAFF
once	TRBJ2-1	.	TRBV10-2	TGCGCCAGCAGTGAAGGGGCTGAGCAGTTCTTC	CASSEGAEQFF
.	TRBJ2-5	TRBD2	TRBV27	TGTGCCAGCAGATTAGCGGGGATGGAGACCCAGTACTTC	CASRLAGMETQYF
.	TRBJ2-6	TRBD1	TRBV7-2	TGTGCCAGCAGCTTGGGACAGGGCTCTCTTGGTGGGGCCAACGTCCTGACTTTC	CASSLGQGSLGGANVLTF
.	TRBJ2-7	TRBD1	TRBV19	TGTGCCAGTAGTATAGCCTTCGGGACAGGGGGCGAGCAGTACTTC	CASSIAFGTGGEQYF
.	TRBJ2-2	TRBD2	TRBV27	TGTGCCAGCAGTCTACTAGCGGGAATTGGTAACACCGGGGAGCTGTTTTTT	CASSLLAGIGNTGELFF
.	TRBJ2-5	TRBD2	TRBV13	TGTGCCAGCAGCTTAGGGACTAGCGGAAAAGAGACCCAGTACTTC	CASSLGTSGKETQYF
.	TRBJ2-2	.	TRBV7-8	TGTGCCAGCCCACCCGATAAGGACAGACAACTGGACACCGGGGAGCTGTTTTTT	CASPPDKDRQLDTGELFF
.	TRBJ1-2	TRBD1	TRBV27	TGTGCCAGCAGTTATCCCCCCGGGACAGGGGACTTCTATGGCTACACCTTC	CASSYPPGTGDFYGYTF